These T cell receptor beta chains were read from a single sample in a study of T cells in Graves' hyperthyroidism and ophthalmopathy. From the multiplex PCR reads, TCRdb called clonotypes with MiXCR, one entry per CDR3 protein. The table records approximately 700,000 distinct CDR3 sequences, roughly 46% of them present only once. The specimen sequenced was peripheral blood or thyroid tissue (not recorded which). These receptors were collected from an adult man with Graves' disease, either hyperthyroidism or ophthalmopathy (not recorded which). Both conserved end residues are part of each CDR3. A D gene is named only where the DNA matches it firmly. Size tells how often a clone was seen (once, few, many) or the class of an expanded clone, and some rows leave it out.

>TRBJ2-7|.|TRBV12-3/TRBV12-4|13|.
CASKAGGKEKQYF
TGTGCCAGCAAAGCCGGAGGAAAGGAAAAGCAGTACTTC
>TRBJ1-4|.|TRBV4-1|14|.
CASSQPWTNEKLFF
TGCGCCAGCAGCCAACCCTGGACTAATGAAAAACTGTTTTTT
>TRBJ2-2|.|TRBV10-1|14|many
CASTDDGNTGELFF
TGCGCCAGCACCGATGACGGGAACACCGGGGAGCTGTTTTTT
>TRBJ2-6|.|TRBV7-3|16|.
CAVIGVRGTGANVLTF
TGTGCAGTTATCGGCGTCCGGGGGACTGGGGCCAACGTCCTGACTTTC
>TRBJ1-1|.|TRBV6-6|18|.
CASSYSLGGGGGNTEAFF
TGTGCCAGCAGTTACTCACTGGGTGGGGGCGGAGGAAACACTGAAGCTTTCTTT
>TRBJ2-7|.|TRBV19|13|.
CASTAGNAYEQYF
TGTGCCAGTACGGCTGGGAATGCCTACGAGCAGTACTTC
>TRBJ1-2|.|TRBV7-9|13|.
CASSLRSGMGYTF
TGTGCCAGCAGCCTAAGATCAGGGATGGGCTACACCTTC
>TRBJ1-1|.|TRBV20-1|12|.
CSASGRVPEAFF
TGCAGTGCTAGTGGCAGGGTTCCTGAAGCTTTCTTT
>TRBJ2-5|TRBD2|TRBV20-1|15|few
CSARERGLSSETQYF
TGCAGTGCTAGAGAGCGGGGACTAAGCTCTGAGACCCAGTACTTC
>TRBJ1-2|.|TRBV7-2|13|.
CASSPRLNYGYTF
TGTGCCAGCAGCCCGAGACTGAACTATGGCTACACCTTC
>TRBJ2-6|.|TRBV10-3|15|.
CAISESPRGANVLTF
TGTGCCATCAGTGAGAGTCCCCGAGGGGCCAACGTCCTGACTTTC
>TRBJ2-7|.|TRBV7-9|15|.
CASRRVPGHRREQYF
TGTGCCAGCAGAAGGGTCCCGGGACACCGCCGCGAGCAGTACTTC
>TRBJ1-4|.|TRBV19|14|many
CASSRPGVEEKLFF
TGTGCCAGTAGCCGACCAGGTGTGGAGGAAAAACTGTTTTTT
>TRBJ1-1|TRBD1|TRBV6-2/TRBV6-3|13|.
CASRTGQGSEAFF
TGTGCCAGCAGAACGGGACAGGGGAGTGAAGCTTTCTTT
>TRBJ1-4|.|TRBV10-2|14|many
CASTYTSTNEKLFF
TGCGCCAGCACTTACACGTCAACTAATGAAAAACTGTTTTTT
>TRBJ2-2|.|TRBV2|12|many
CASLVDTGELFF
TGTGCCAGCTTGGTGGACACCGGGGAGCTGTTTTTT
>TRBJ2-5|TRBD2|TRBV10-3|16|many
CAISESLLAGEETQYF
TGTGCCATCAGTGAGTCCCTTCTAGCGGGCGAAGAGACCCAGTACTTC
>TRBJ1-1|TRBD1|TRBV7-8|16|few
CASSLEPTGANTEAFF
TGTGCCAGCAGCTTAGAGCCGACAGGGGCGAACACTGAAGCTTTCTTT
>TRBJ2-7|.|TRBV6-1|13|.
CASSEADSYEQYF
TGTGCCAGCAGTGAAGCGGACTCCTACGAGCAGTACTTC
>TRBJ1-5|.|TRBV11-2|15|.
CASSRQTAITQPQHF
TGTGCCAGCAGCCGCCAGACAGCTATCACTCAGCCCCAGCATTTT
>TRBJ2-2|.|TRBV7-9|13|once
CASSERTAGELFF
TGTGCCAGCAGCGAGCGGACAGCCGGGGAGCTGTTTTTT
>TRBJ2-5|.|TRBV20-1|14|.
CSARDRGMQETQYF
TGCAGTGCTAGAGATAGGGGGATGCAAGAGACCCAGTACTTC
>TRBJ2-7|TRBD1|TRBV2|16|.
CASSTNRGPKPYEQYF
TGTGCCAGCAGCACTAACAGGGGCCCTAAACCCTACGAGCAGTACTTC
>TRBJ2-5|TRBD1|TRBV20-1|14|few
CSATTTGGQETQYF
TGCAGTGCAACTACGACAGGGGGTCAAGAGACCCAGTACTTC
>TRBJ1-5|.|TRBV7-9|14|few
CASRRTESNQPQHF
TGTGCCAGCAGGCGGACAGAGAGCAATCAGCCCCAGCATTTT
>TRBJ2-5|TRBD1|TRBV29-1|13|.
CSPLGWTGETQYF
TGCAGTCCGTTGGGGTGGACAGGAGAGACCCAGTACTTC
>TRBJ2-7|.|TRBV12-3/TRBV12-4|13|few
CASSLVLLYEQYF
TGTGCCAGCAGTTTAGTTCTACTTTACGAGCAGTACTTC
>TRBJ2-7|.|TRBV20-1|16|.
CSARDRVIGIPYEQYF
TGCAGTGCTAGAGATAGGGTAATAGGGATTCCCTACGAGCAGTACTTC
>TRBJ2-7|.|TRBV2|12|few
CAKGLTSYEQYF
TGTGCCAAGGGACTTACGTCCTACGAGCAGTACTTC
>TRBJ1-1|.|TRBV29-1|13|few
CSAVNTYNTEAFF
TGCAGCGCAGTAAATACTTATAACACTGAAGCTTTCTTT
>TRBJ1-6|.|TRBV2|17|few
CASSLESPGTSDSPLHF
TGTGCCAGCAGTTTAGAGTCCCCCGGGACAAGTGATTCACCCCTCCACTTT
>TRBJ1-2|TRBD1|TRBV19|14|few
CASIPDRGSYGYTF
TGTGCCAGTATCCCGGACAGGGGGAGTTATGGCTACACCTTC
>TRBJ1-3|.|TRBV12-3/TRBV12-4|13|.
CASGLAAGNTIYF
TGTGCTAGTGGTTTGGCGGCTGGAAACACCATATATTTT
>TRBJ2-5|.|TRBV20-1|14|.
CSARKGEDQETQYF
TGCAGTGCTAGAAAGGGGGAGGATCAAGAGACCCAGTACTTC
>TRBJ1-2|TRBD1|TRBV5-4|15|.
CASSAQGAEDYGYTF
TGTGCCAGCAGTGCTCAGGGGGCAGAGGACTATGGCTACACCTTC
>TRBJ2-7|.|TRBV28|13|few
CASNGGRGYEQYF
TGTGCCAGCAACGGGGGAAGAGGCTACGAGCAGTACTTC
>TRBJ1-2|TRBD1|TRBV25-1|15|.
CASSLTGQGAGGYTF
TGTGCCAGCAGCTTAACCGGGCAGGGGGCGGGTGGCTACACCTTC